This T cell receptor beta chain originates from a study of blood T cell repertoires in COVID-19 (dated by TCRdb to about 2020). About the investigation overall: Samples covering the acute and convalescent phases of COVID-19 were provided by collaborators in the United States, Italy and Spain. The material from the prospective study consisted of cDNA or gDNA derived from T cells, B-cell-depleted T cells, or PBMCs. The dataset comprised deeply sampled blood TCRbeta repertoires from subjects exposed to, actively infected with, or recovered from COVID-19. The repertoires were made available in a free public database intended to serve as a resource for research on the immune response to SARS-CoV-2. The samples were drawn from the first 160 participants of the ongoing ImmuneRACE study and from 1,254 subjects provided by 6 global collaborators. The sample metadata nearly always contained a de-identified subject ID, COVID-19 status, age in years and sex. Where HLA class I and class II types were available, the types were taken from metadata supplied by the sample provider, not from assay-based typing.

The immunoSEQ Assay, a bias-controlled multiplex PCR, was used to amplify TCRbeta CDR3 regions from genomic DNA. On the authors' methods: The number of nucleated cells in each sample was estimated from the amplification of reference gene primers within the assay. To quantify the absolute abundance of each unique TCRbeta CDR3 rearrangement, sequence reads were collapsed and filtered. For each sample, productive Simpson clonality was calculated as the square root of Simpson's diversity index over productive rearrangements. As stored in TCRdb, this immuneACCESS dataset retains in-frame rearrangements with V and J assigned. A fraction of the clones does not appear; measured against another copy, unresolved V genes explain less than half of the discrepancy, and the remainder lacks a known reason. Clonal size and the V and J genes are those of that table, whereas D and trimming came from the DNA. This sample lists 200,000 to 250,000 clones; around four fifths were detected once. The biggest ten clones account for around a sixth of the sample.

Worth noting for this clone: The specificity of this receptor is unknown. Base qualities were left out, and no much larger clone turns up one base away.

Study-wide findings and limitations: The quantity of clinical and demographic metadata differed by source and by participant and was supplied without curation.

Collaborating institutions collected whole blood in K2EDTA tubes following their own protocols. For TCRbeta analysis, collaborator samples were shipped as frozen whole blood, as isolated PBMCs, or as DNA extracted from either sample type. The sequence derives from a woman aged 80 or over with active or convalescent COVID-19. The source material was peripheral blood.

The DNA sequence follows: TGTGCCAGCAGCTTGGGACTAGCGGGAGGGTTCAATGAGCAGTTCTTC. Protein translation: CASSLGLAGGFNEQFF. The V and J segments used are TRBV5-5 and TRBJ2-1; TRBD2 lines up with 14 middle nucleotides. CDR1 and CDR2 are drawn from the germline V gene (reference sequence): SGHKS, YYEKEE. From cysteine to phenylalanine, the CDR3 is 16 amino acids long. Left in the record is the CDR3 DNA by itself, 48 bases read in frame from the first base. Trimming takes 0 bases off V and 6 bases off J; junction bases not matched to a gene: 2.